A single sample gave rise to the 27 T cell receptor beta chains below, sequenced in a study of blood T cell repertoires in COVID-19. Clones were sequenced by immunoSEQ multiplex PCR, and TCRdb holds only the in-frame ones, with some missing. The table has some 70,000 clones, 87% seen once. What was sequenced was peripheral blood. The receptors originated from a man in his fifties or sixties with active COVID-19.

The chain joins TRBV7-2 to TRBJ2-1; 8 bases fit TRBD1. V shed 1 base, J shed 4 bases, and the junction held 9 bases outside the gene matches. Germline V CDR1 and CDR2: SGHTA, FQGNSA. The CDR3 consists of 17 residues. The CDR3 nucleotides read TGTGCCAGCAGCTTAGAAGGACAGGGTCCGATTTACAATGAGCAGTTCTTC. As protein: CASSLEGQGPIYNEQFF.

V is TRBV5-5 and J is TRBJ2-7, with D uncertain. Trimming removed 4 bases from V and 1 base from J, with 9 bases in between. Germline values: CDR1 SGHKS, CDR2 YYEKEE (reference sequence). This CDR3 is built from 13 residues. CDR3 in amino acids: CASSLAGSYEQYF. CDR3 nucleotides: TGTGCCAGCAGCCTCGCCGGTTCCTACGAGCAGTACTTC.

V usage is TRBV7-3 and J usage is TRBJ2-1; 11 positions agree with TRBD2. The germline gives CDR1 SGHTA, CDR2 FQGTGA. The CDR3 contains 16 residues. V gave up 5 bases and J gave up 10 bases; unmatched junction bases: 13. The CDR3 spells CASSAPLAGGREEQFF. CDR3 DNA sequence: TGTGCCAGCAGCGCCCCGCTAGCGGGGGGTCGGGAAGAGCAGTTCTTC.

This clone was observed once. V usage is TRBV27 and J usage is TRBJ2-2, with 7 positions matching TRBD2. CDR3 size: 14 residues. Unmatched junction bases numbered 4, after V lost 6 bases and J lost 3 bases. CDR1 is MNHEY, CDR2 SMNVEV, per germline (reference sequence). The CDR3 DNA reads TGTGCCAGCAGCTTTGCGGGAGACACCGGGGAGCTGTTTTTT. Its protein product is CASSFAGDTGELFF.

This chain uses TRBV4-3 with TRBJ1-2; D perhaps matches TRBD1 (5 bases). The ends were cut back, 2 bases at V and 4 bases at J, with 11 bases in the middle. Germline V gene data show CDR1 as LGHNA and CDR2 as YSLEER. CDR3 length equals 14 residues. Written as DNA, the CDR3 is TGCGCCAGCAGCCAATCTGACGGGGGCTATGGCTACACCTTC. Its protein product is CASSQSDGGYGYTF.

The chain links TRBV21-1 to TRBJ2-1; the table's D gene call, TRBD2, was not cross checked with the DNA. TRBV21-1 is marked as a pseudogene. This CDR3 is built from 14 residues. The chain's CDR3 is CASSNLGGGDEQFF. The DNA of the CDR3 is TGTGCCAGCAGCAATCTCGGGGGGGGTGATGAGCAGTTCTTC.

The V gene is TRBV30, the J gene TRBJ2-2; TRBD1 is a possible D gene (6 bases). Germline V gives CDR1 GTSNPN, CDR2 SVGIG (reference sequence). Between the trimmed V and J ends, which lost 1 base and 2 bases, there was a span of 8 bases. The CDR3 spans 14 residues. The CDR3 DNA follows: TGTGCCTGGAGTGAACAGGGAAACACCGGGGAGCTGTTTTTT. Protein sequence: CAWSEQGNTGELFF.

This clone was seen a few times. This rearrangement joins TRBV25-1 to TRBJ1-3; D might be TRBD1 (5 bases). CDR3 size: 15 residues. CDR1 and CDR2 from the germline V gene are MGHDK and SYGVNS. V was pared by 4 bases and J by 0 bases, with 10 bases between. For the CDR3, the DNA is TGTGCCAGCAGTGCGACAGACTCCTCTGGAAACACCATATATTTT. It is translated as CASSATDSSGNTIYF.

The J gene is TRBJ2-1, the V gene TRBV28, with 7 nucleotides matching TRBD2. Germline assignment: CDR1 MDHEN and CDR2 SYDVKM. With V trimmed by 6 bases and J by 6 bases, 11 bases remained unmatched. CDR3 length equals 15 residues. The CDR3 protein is CASSTQRGPGNEQFF. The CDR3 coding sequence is TGTGCCAGCAGCACCCAGCGGGGCCCGGGCAATGAGCAGTTCTTC.

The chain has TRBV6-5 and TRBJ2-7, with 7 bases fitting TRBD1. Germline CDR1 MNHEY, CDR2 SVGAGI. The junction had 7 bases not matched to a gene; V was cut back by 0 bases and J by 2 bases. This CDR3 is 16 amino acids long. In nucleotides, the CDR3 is TGTGCCAGCAGTTACTCGGGTTTGGACAGGCCCTACGAGCAGTACTTC. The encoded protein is CASSYSGLDRPYEQYF.

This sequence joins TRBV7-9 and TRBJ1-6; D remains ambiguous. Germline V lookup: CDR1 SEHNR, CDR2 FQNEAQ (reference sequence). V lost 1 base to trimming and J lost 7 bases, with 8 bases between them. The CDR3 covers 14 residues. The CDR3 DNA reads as TGTGCCAGCAGCTTAGGAGGCAAGAATTCACCCCTCCACTTT. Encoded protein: CASSLGGKNSPLHF. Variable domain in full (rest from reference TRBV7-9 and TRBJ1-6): DTGVSQNPRHKITKRGQNVTFRCDPISEHNRLYWYRQTLGQGPEFLTYFQNEAQLEKSRLLSDRFSAERPKGSFSTLEIQRTEQGDSAMYLCASSLGGKNSPLHFGNGTRLTVT.

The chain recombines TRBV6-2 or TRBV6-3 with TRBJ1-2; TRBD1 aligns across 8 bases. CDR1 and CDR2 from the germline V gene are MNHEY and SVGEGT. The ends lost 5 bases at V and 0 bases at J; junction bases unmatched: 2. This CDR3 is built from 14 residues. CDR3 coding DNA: TGTGCCAGCAGTGTGACAGGGGCTAACTATGGCTACACCTTC. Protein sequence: CASSVTGANYGYTF.

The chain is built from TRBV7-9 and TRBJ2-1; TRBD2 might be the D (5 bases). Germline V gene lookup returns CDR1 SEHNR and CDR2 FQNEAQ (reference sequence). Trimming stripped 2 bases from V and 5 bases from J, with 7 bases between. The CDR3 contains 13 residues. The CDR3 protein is CASSLTGDNEQFF. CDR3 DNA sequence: TGTGCCAGCAGCTTAACCGGGGACAATGAGCAGTTCTTC.

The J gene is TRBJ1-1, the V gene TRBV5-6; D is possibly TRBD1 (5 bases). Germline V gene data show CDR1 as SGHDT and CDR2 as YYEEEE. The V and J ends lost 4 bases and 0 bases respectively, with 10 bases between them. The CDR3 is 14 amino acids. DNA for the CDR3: TGTGCCAGCAGCCAAAAACAGGTGAACACTGAAGCTTTCTTT. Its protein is CASSQKQVNTEAFF.

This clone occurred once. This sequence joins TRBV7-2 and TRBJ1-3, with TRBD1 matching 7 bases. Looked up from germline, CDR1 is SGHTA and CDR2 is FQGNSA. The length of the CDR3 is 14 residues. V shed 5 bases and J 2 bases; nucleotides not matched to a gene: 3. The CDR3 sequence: CASSVGQAGNTIYF. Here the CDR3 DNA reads TGTGCCAGCAGCGTAGGACAGGCTGGAAACACCATATATTTT.

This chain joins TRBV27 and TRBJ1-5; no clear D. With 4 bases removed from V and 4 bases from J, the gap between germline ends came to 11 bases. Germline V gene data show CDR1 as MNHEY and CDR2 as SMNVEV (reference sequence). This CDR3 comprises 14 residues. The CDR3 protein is CASSYSRGNQPQHF. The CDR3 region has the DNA TGTGCCAGCAGTTATAGCCGCGGGAATCAGCCCCAGCATTTT.

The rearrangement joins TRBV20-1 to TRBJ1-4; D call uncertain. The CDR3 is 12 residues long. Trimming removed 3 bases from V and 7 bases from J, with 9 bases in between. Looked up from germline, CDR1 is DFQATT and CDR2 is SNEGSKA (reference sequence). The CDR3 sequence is CSASTAVEKLFF. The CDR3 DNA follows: TGCAGTGCTAGTACGGCGGTTGAAAAACTGTTTTTT.

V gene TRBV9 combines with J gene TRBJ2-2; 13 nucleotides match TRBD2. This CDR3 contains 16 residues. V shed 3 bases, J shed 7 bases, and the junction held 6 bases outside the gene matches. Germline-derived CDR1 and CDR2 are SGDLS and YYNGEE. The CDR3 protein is CASSGTSGGARGELFF. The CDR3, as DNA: TGTGCCAGCAGCGGAACTAGCGGGGGGGCGCGCGGGGAGCTGTTTTTT.

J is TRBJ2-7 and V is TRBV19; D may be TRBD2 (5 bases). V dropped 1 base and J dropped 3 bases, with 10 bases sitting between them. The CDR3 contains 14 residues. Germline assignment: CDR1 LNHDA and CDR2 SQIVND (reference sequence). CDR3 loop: CASSIVGSDYEQYF. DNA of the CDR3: TGTGCCAGTAGTATAGTGGGTAGCGACTACGAGCAGTACTTC.

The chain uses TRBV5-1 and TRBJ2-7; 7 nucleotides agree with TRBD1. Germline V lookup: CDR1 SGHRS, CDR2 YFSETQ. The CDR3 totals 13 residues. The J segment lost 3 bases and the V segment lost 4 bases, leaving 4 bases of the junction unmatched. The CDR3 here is CASSRQGSYEQYF. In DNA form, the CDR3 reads TGCGCCAGCAGCCGACAGGGTAGCTACGAGCAGTACTTC.

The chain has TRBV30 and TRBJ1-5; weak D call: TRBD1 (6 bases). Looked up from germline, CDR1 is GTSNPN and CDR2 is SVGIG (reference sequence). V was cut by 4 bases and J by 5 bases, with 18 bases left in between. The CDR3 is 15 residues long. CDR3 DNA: TGTGCCTGGACGCCCTGGGGGGGGCGGGATCAGCCCCAGCATTTT. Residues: CAWTPWGGRDQPQHF.

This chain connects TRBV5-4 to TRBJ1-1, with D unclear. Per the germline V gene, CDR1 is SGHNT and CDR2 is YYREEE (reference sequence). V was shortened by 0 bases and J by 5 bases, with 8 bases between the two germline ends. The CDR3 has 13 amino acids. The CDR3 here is CASSLAGRTEAFF. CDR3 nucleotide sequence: TGTGCCAGCAGCTTGGCAGGCCGGACTGAAGCTTTCTTT.

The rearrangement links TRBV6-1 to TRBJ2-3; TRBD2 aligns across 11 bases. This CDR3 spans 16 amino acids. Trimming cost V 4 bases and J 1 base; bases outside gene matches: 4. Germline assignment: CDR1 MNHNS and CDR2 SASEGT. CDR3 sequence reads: CASSVLAGGGTDTQYF. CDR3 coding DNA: TGTGCCAGCAGTGTCCTAGCGGGGGGCGGCACAGATACGCAGTATTTT.

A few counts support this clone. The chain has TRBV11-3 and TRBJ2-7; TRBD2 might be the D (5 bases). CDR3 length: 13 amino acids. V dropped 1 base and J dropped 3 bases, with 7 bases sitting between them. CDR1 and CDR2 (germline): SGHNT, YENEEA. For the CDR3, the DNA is TGTGCCAGCAGCTTAGGGGAGAACTACGAGCAGTACTTC. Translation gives CASSLGENYEQYF.

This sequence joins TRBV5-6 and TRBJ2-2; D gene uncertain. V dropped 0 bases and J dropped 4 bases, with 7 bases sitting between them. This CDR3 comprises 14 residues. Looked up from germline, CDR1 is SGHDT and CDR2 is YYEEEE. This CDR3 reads CASSLDRSTGELFF. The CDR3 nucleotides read TGTGCCAGCAGCTTGGACAGAAGCACCGGGGAGCTGTTTTTT.

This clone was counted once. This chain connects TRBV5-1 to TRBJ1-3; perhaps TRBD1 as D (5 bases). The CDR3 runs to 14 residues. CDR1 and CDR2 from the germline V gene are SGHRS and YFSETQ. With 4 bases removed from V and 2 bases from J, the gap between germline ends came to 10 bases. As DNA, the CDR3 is TGCGCCAGCAGCCCAGGGTCTACTGGAAACACCATATATTTT. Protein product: CASSPGSTGNTIYF.

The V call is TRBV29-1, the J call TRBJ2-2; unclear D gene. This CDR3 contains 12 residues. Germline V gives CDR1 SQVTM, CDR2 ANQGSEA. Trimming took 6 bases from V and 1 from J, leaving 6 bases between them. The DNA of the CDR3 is TGCAGCGTCGAGAGGAACACCGGGGAGCTGTTTTTT. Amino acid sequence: CSVERNTGELFF.